Listed here are 9 T cell receptor beta chains from one sample, sequenced in a study of shared clonotypes between healthy human individuals. The repertoire was sequenced with immunoSEQ multiplex PCR; TCRdb's copy has only in-frame clones and lacks some. The sample lists about 380,000 clones, approximately 96% occurring once. Sequenced: memory CD8+ T cells sorted from blood. Sample subset: CD45RO+ cells pooled with CCR7-negative TemRA cells. These TCRs come from a man aged 30-40 years in good health.

V gene TRBV6-1 combines with J gene TRBJ2-2; perhaps TRBD1 as D (5 bases). V shed 9 bases and J shed 0 bases, with 11 bases lying between them. Looked up from germline, CDR1 is MNHNS and CDR2 is SASEGT. CDR3 length: 14 amino acids. In nucleotides, the CDR3 is TGTGCCAGTTCGACAGTTCCGAACACCGGGGAGCTGTTTTTT. Protein sequence: CASSTVPNTGELFF.

This clone was recorded once. The gene calls are TRBV7-6 and TRBJ2-7; D may correspond to TRBD1 or TRBD2 (5 bases each). V was pared by 5 bases and J by 1 base, with 15 bases between. Germline V CDR1 and CDR2: SGHVS, FNYEAQ. There are 15 residues in the CDR3. CDR3 amino acids: CASSPTGTTSYEQYF. CDR3 bases: TGTGCCAGCAGCCCAACCGGGACCACATCCTACGAGCAGTACTTC.

This clone was detected only once. This chain joins TRBV7-3 and TRBJ2-3; 7 bases agree with TRBD2. This CDR3 is built from 14 residues. Trimming took 0 bases from V and 4 from J; bases not matched to a gene: 1. Germline CDR1 is SGHTA and CDR2 is FQGTGA. CDR3 sequence: CASSLTREPDTQYF. The CDR3 DNA reads as TGTGCCAGCAGCTTAACGCGGGAGCCAGATACGCAGTATTTT.

The chain recombines TRBV19 with TRBJ1-1, with TRBD1 identical over 9 bases. This CDR3 region has 15 residues. Trimming at V came to 6 bases and at J to 0 bases, leaving 5 bases not matched to a gene. The germline V gene has CDR1 LNHDA and CDR2 SQIVND (reference sequence). Here the CDR3 reads CASSSRTGVNTEAFF. The DNA of the CDR3 is TGTGCCAGTAGCTCTAGGACAGGGGTGAACACTGAAGCTTTCTTT.

The genes are TRBV28 and TRBJ2-5; 9 positions agree with TRBD1. The V segment lost 5 bases and the J segment 4 bases; nucleotides outside the gene matches: 8. Germline V gene lookup returns CDR1 MDHEN and CDR2 SYDVKM. This CDR3 region has 15 residues. CDR3 loop: CASSLGQGGGETQYF. DNA for the CDR3: TGTGCCAGCAGTCTGGGACAGGGAGGGGGAGAGACCCAGTACTTC.

V gene TRBV19 combines with J gene TRBJ2-3, with D tentatively TRBD2 (6 bases). Germline CDR1 is LNHDA and CDR2 is SQIVND (reference sequence). CDR3 length: 16 amino acids. V lost 1 base to trimming and J lost 0 bases, with 11 bases between them. CDR3 loop: CASSIAGGGSTDTQYF. As DNA, the CDR3 is TGTGCCAGTAGTATAGCTGGGGGAGGTAGCACAGATACGCAGTATTTT.

This rearrangement joins TRBV6-1 to TRBJ1-5; unclear D gene. The germline V gene has CDR1 MNHNS and CDR2 SASEGT. CDR3 length: 14 residues. Trimming removed 8 bases from V and 5 bases from J, with 16 bases in between. CDR3 nucleotides: TGTGCCAGCGTCCGGGGTCCGTTAGATCAGCCCCAGCATTTT. Residues: CASVRGPLDQPQHF.

The chain employs TRBV5-6 and TRBJ1-3, with D possibly being TRBD1 (6 bases). The CDR3 has 15 residues. Trimming left V 2 bases short and J 3 bases short, with 12 bases between. The germline CDR1 and CDR2 sequences are SGHDT and YYEEEE. For the CDR3, the DNA is TGTGCCAGCAGCTTCGGGGGGCGAGGTGGAAACACCATATATTTT. Amino acids: CASSFGGRGGNTIYF.

V and J are TRBV2 and TRBJ2-7, with D maybe TRBD2 (5 bases). This CDR3 comprises 14 residues. Per germline, CDR1 SNHLY and CDR2 FYNNEI. CDR3 residues: CATTSDRNRYEQYF. DNA of the CDR3: TGTGCGACTACCTCGGACCGTAATCGCTACGAGCAGTACTTC. The whole variable domain, remainder taken from reference TRBV2 and TRBJ2-7, is EPEVTQTPSHQVTQMGQEVILRCVPISNHLYFYWYRQILGQKVEFLVSFYNNEISEKSEIFDDQFSVERPDGSNFTLKIRSTKLEDSAMYFCATTSDRNRYEQYFGPGTRLTVT.